Listed below are T cell receptor beta chains from one sample, sequenced in a study of blood T cell repertoires in COVID-19. TCRdb keeps only in-frame clones here, not all; method: immunoSEQ multiplex PCR. The sample consists of a few hundred thousand clones, approximately 87% of them appearing once. Sequencing was performed on peripheral blood. The origin of the receptors is a man in his 60s with acute or convalescent COVID-19. Each CDR3 is given with its conserved first and last residue. D genes are given only for firm matches. Size is stated for part of the rows, as once, few or many counts, or as a class when the clone is expanded.

TRBD1	TRBV27	NA	TRBJ2-7	TGTGCCAGCAGTTCCAAATCCGGGACAGGCTACGAGCAGTACTTC	CASSSKSGTGYEQYF
TRBD1	TRBV7-2	NA	TRBJ1-2	TGTGCCAGCAGCACTCGGACAGGGGAAGCAGACTATGGCTACACCTTC	CASSTRTGEADYGYTF
NA	TRBV15	NA	TRBJ1-3	TGTGCCACCAGCAGAGAGGGTCCAGGGATCTCTGGAAACACCATATATTTT	CATSREGPGISGNTIYF
NA	TRBV27	NA	TRBJ2-5	TGTGCCAGCAGTCCCCCTGGGACTCGAGAGACCCAGTACTTC	CASSPPGTRETQYF
NA	TRBV19	NA	TRBJ1-4	TGTGCCAGTAGTATCGGTGGTACCACTAATGAAAAACTGTTTTTT	CASSIGGTTNEKLFF
NA	TRBV9	once	TRBJ2-2	TGTGCCAGCAGCGTTCAGCGCACCGGGGAGCTGTTTTTT	CASSVQRTGELFF
TRBD1	TRBV4-3	NA	TRBJ1-4	TGCGCCAGCAGCCAAGAAAAGGGGGCCCTCCGGAAACTGTTTTTT	CASSQEKGALRKLFF
TRBD2	TRBV7-6	few	TRBJ2-7	TGTGCCAGCAGCGACAGCGGGGGCGTCTACGAGCAGTACTTC	CASSDSGGVYEQYF
TRBD2	TRBV4-3	NA	TRBJ2-1	TGCGCCAGCAGCCTAGCGGGAGCAAACAATGAGCAGTTCTTC	CASSLAGANNEQFF
TRBD2	TRBV30	NA	TRBJ2-2	TGTGCCTGGTCGAAACTAGCGCGCACCGGGGAGCTGTTTTTT	CAWSKLARTGELFF
TRBD1	TRBV7-6	many	TRBJ1-6	TGTGCCAGCAGCTCAGACCCGGACAGGGAAAATATTATGTCCGATAATTCACCCCTCCACTTT	CASSSDPDRENIMSDNSPLHF
TRBD1	TRBV10-3	NA	TRBJ1-5	TGTGCCATCAGTGAAATTAGGGGGCGAGATCAGCCCCAGCATTTT	CAISEIRGRDQPQHF
TRBD2	TRBV11-2	few	TRBJ2-5	TGTGCCAGCAGCCCCTCGGGGCTAGCGGGAGTTGGAGAGACCCAGTACTTC	CASSPSGLAGVGETQYF
TRBD2	TRBV6-5	NA	TRBJ2-7	TGTGCCAGCAGAAGGACTAGAAGCTCCTACGAGCAGTACTTC	CASRRTRSSYEQYF
NA	TRBV7-2	NA	TRBJ1-1	TGTGCCAGCAGCTCCACCACGGGCACTGAAGCTTTCTTT	CASSSTTGTEAFF
TRBD1	TRBV11-2	NA	TRBJ2-2	TGTGCCAGCAGCTGGGACAGGGGTAACACCGGGGAGCTGTTTTTT	CASSWDRGNTGELFF
NA	TRBV2	NA	TRBJ1-3	NA	CASSEQNWGRGTF
TRBD1	TRBV2	NA	TRBJ2-5	TGTGCCAGCAGTGAGTGGGTGAGGACAGGGGATATCCAAGAGACCCAGTACTTC	CASSEWVRTGDIQETQYF
TRBD2	TRBV28	NA	TRBJ2-5	TGTGCCAGCAGTACTCTAGCGGGAGGGGGCGAGACCCAGTACTTC	CASSTLAGGGETQYF
NA	TRBV4-3	NA	TRBJ1-2	TGCGCCAGCAGCCACAGCAGGGGCCATGGCTACACCTTC	CASSHSRGHGYTF